This TCR beta chain was identified in a study of T cells after yellow fever vaccination. Each CDR3 protein is one row after TCRdb ran MiXCR on the 5' RACE reads. This table has under 300,000 distinct CDR3 sequences, 6.9% appearing once. This clonotype was seen ten or more times. The antigen remains undetermined. Study observations and caveats: Boosting was followed by the reappearance of most primary-vaccination clones (about 96% CD4, about 90% CD8).

V dropped 7 bases and J dropped 7 bases, with 10 bases sitting between them. The CDR3 is made up of 11 amino acids. Germline V gene sequence: CDR1 MDHEN, CDR2 SYDVKM. The input for sequencing was CD4+ T cells sorted from PBMCs, taken 15 days after the yellow fever booster vaccination. The chain uses TRBV28 and TRBJ2-5; the D gene is possibly TRBD2 (6 bases). This receptor was obtained from a young man who received the YFV17D yellow fever vaccine. CDR3 loop: CASMAEGTQYF. The CDR3 DNA sequence: TGTGCCAGCATGGCGGAGGGGACCCAGTACTTC.